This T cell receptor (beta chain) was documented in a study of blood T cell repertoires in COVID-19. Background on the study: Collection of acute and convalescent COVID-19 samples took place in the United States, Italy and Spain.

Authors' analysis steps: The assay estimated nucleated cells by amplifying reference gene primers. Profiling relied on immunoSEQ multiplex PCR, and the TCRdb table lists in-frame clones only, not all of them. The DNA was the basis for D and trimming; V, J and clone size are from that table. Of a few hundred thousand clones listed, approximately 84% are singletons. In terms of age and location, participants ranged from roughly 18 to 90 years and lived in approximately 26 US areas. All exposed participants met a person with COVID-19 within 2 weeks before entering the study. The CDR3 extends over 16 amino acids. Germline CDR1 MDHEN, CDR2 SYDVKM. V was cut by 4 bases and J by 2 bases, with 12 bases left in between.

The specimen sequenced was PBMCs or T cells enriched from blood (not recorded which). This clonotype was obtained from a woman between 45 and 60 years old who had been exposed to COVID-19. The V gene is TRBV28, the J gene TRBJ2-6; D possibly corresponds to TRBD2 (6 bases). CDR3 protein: CASSSHGTAGANVLTF. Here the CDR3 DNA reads TGTGCCAGCAGTTCCCACGGGACTGCTGGGGCCAACGTCCTGACTTTC.